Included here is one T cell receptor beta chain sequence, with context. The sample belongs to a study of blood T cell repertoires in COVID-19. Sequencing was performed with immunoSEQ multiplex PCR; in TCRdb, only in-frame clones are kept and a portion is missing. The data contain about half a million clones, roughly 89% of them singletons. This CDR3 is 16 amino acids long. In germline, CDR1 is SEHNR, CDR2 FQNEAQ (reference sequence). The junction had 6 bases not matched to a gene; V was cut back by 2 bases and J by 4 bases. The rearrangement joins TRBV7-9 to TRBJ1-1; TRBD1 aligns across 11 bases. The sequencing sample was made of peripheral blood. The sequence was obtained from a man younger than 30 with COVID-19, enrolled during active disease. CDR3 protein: CASSLRTGGLGTEAFF. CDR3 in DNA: TGTGCCAGCAGCTTACGGACAGGGGGCCTCGGCACTGAAGCTTTCTTT. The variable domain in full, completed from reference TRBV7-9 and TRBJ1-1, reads DTGVSQNPRHKITKRGQNVTFRCDPISEHNRLYWYRQTLGQGPEFLTYFQNEAQLEKSRLLSDRFSAERPKGSFSTLEIQRTEQGDSAMYLCASSLRTGGLGTEAFFGQGTRLTVV.